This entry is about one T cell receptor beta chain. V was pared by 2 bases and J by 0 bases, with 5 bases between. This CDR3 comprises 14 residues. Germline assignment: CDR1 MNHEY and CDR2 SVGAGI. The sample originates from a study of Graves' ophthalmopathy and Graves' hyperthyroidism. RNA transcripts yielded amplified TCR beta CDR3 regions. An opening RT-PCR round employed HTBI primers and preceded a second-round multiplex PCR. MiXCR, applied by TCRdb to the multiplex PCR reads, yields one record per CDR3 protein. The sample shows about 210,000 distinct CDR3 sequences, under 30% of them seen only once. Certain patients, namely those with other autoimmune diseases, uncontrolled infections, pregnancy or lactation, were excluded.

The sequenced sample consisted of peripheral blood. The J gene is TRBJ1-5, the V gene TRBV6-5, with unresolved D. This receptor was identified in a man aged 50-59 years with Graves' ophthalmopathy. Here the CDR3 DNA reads TGTGCCAGCAGTTACGGGCCTAGCAATCAGCCCCAGCATTTT. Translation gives CASSYGPSNQPQHF.